The 12 T cell receptor beta chains given below trace back to one sample, sequenced in a study of blood T cell repertoires in COVID-19. The protocol was immunoSEQ multiplex PCR, while the TCRdb copy is restricted to in-frame clones and leaves out a portion. The sample has some 200,000 clones, around 82% seen once. Sequencing used PBMCs or T cells enriched from blood (not recorded which). The receptor set was obtained from a woman between 50 and 59 years old who had been exposed to COVID-19.

This rearrangement joins TRBV11-3 to TRBJ2-1; TRBD2 agrees at 11 bases. The germline gives CDR1 SGHNT, CDR2 YENEEA. The CDR3 consists of 17 residues. J was trimmed by 7 bases and V by 4 bases; bases with no gene match: 12. The CDR3 sequence is CASSSTTLAGGLNEQFF. DNA of the CDR3: TGTGCCAGCAGCTCGACCACGTTAGCGGGGGGGCTTAATGAGCAGTTCTTC.

V gene TRBV6-6 combines with J gene TRBJ1-2; no reliable D call. The V end lost 6 bases, the J end lost 0 bases, and 17 bases lay between the germline ends. This CDR3 has 16 residues. The germline gives CDR1 MNHNY, CDR2 SVGAGI (reference sequence). The CDR3 sequence: CASSPPRGSPNYGYTF. In nucleotides, the CDR3 is TGTGCCAGCAGCCCCCCGCGAGGATCCCCTAACTATGGCTACACCTTC.

The chain employs TRBV5-1 and TRBJ2-1; tentatively, D is TRBD1 (5 bases). Deletions cut 0 bases from V and 2 bases from J, with 18 bases between. The V gene's germline CDR1 is SGHRS and CDR2 YFSETQ. The CDR3 loop spans 18 amino acids. CDR3 nucleotides: TGCGCCAGCAGCTTGGTATTGGCAGGGTTCAGGGCCTACAATGAGCAGTTCTTC. The encoded protein is CASSLVLAGFRAYNEQFF.

The chain joins TRBV6-5 to TRBJ1-1; maybe TRBD1 (6 bases). This CDR3 spans 11 amino acids. The V and J ends lost 4 bases and 9 bases respectively, with 9 bases between them. Per germline, CDR1 MNHEY and CDR2 SVGAGI. This CDR3 is CASSFGQKAFF. The CDR3 DNA is TGTGCCAGCAGTTTCGGACAGAAAGCTTTCTTT.

The chain uses TRBV6-4 and TRBJ2-7, with 7 bases aligning to TRBD2. J gave up 3 bases and V 7 bases, and 6 bases lay outside the gene matches. Germline assignment: CDR1 MRHNA and CDR2 SNTAGT. This CDR3 comprises 13 residues. The CDR3 loop is CASIGLVGYEQYF. The CDR3 nucleotides are TGTGCCAGCATCGGACTAGTCGGCTACGAGCAGTACTTC.

This rearrangement joins TRBV18 to TRBJ2-1; 9 bases are a match to TRBD2. This CDR3 contains 14 residues. Germline V CDR1 and CDR2: KGHSH, LQKENI. The ends lost 6 bases at V and 5 bases at J; junction bases unmatched: 5. CDR3: CASSRLAVNNEQFF. CDR3 coding DNA: TGTGCCAGCTCCCGACTAGCGGTTAACAATGAGCAGTTCTTC.

This rearrangement joins TRBV2 to TRBJ2-1; 8 bases match TRBD2. Unmatched junction bases numbered 5, after V lost 2 bases and J lost 5 bases. The CDR3 is 15 residues long. Looked up from germline, CDR1 is SNHLY and CDR2 is FYNNEI. CDR3 sequence (DNA): TGTGCCAGCAGTGAAACGGGGGGGATGGACAATGAGCAGTTCTTC. It codes for CASSETGGMDNEQFF.

The chain joins TRBV5-4 to TRBJ2-5; the D is unclear. Germline V gene data show CDR1 as SGHNT and CDR2 as YYREEE (reference sequence). The CDR3 runs 14 residues. With 4 bases removed from V and 5 bases from J, the gap between germline ends came to 15 bases. CDR3 amino acids: CASSLRLGGETQYF. CDR3 bases: TGTGCCAGCAGCCTGAGGTTAGGCGGCGAGACCCAGTACTTC.

This clone has just one count. This chain joins TRBV30 and TRBJ2-7; the D is unclear. V lost 1 base, J lost 0 bases, and 13 bases lay in between. The CDR3 covers 15 residues. The germline V gene has CDR1 GTSNPN and CDR2 SVGIG (reference sequence). This CDR3 is CAWSGVGYSSYEQYF. The CDR3, as DNA: TGTGCCTGGAGTGGCGTCGGGTATAGCTCCTACGAGCAGTACTTC.

V gene TRBV6-4 combines with J gene TRBJ2-3; tentative D call: TRBD2 (5 bases). Germline CDR1 is MRHNA and CDR2 is SNTAGT. Trimming stripped 6 bases from V and 2 bases from J, with 12 bases between. The CDR3 is made up of 14 amino acids. Here the CDR3 DNA reads TGTGCCAGCAGCCCCGGACTCATCACAGATACGCAGTATTTT. This gives the protein CASSPGLITDTQYF.

The DNA for the CDR3 is TGTGCCAGCAGCCAAGCTTACAGGGCCCCTGAAGCTTTCTTT. Translated, it gives CASSQAYRAPEAFF. V usage is TRBV4-2 and J usage is TRBJ1-1, with a weak D call TRBD1 (6 bases). This CDR3 has 14 amino acids. V lost 1 base and J lost 6, with 12 bases in between. The germline V gene encodes CDR1 LGHNA and CDR2 YNFKEQ.

The gene calls are TRBV29-1 and TRBJ1-1; 7 bases match TRBD1. This CDR3 comprises 14 residues. Germline V lookup: CDR1 SQVTM, CDR2 ANQGSEA. The V segment lost 4 bases and the J segment 3 bases; nucleotides outside the gene matches: 8. In DNA, the CDR3 is TGCAGCGTTGCTACGACAGGGCGGGACACTGAAGCTTTCTTT. It specifies CSVATTGRDTEAFF.